This T cell receptor (beta chain) originates from a study of shared clonotypes between healthy human individuals. Study-wide points: Rarefaction showed sorted-subset sequencing was incomplete despite large depth. The four-donor shared clonotypes exceeded non-shared clonotypes in generation probability, with non-shared ones scoring lower.

Produced via immunoSEQ multiplex PCR; TCRdb's table is partial and in-frame only. The sample lists about 380,000 clones, roughly 96% occurring once. Concerning this clone: Its antigen remains unidentified.

The receptor's source is a man aged 25-40 years in good health. Sequenced sample: memory CD8+ T cells sorted from blood. Subset meaning: CD45RO+ cells pooled with CCR7-negative TemRA cells.

The CDR3 DNA reads as TGCGCCAGCAGCCTAGGGCAACGGAGTTTGGCAGGGGAATTGAACACTGAAGCTTTCTTT. It translates to CASSLGQRSLAGELNTEAFF. The chain uses TRBV23-1 and TRBJ1-1; perhaps TRBD1 as D (6 bases). TRBV23-1 is an ORF for which the function is uncertain. The CDR3 runs to 20 residues. Trimming removed 6 bases at V and 0 bases at J, with 29 bases between.